A single sample is the source of the 8 T cell receptor beta chains below, sequenced in a study of cytomegalovirus exposure and HLA in healthy donors. Primers for the PCR totalled 60 Vbeta and 13 Jbeta. Measured with immunoSEQ multiplex PCR; TCRdb has only the in-frame clones, and not every one. The sample has about 130,000 clones; roughly 80% are singletons. Sequencing used PBMCs. The receptors come from a man aged 25-45 years in good health and CMV-seronegative.

This chain connects TRBV27 to TRBJ2-7; 8 nucleotides agree with TRBD2. CDR1 is MNHEY and CDR2 is SMNVEV in the germline V gene (reference sequence). Losses at the gene ends were 0 bases for V and 7 bases for J; bases not matched to a gene: 8. This CDR3 is built from 15 residues. The CDR3 loop reads CASSLSAGGLLEQYF. In nucleotides, the CDR3 is TGTGCCAGCAGTTTATCGGCGGGAGGACTCCTGGAGCAGTACTTC.

The rearrangement links TRBV28 to TRBJ1-4, with D tentatively TRBD1 (5 bases). The germline gives CDR1 MDHEN, CDR2 SYDVKM. The CDR3 length is 15 residues. The ends were cut back, 5 bases at V and 6 bases at J, with 16 bases in the middle. The CDR3: CASSLPQVADEKLFF. The CDR3 coding sequence is TGTGCCAGCAGTCTACCACAGGTGGCTGATGAAAAACTGTTTTTT.

The CDR3 bases are TGTGCCATCAGTGGGGGGGTTAACACTGAAGCTTTCTTT. Translating it yields CAISGGVNTEAFF. The chain carries TRBV10-3 and TRBJ1-1, with D perhaps TRBD1 (5 bases). V gave up 4 bases and J gave up 2 bases, with 8 bases separating them. Germline CDR1 is ENHRY and CDR2 is SYGVKD. This CDR3 comprises 13 residues.

The chain employs TRBV27 and TRBJ1-5, with D possibly TRBD1 on 6 matching bases. There are 15 residues in the CDR3. Germline assignment: CDR1 MNHEY and CDR2 SMNVEV (reference sequence). Trimming took off 2 bases at V and 9 bases at J, with 17 bases between the two ends. In DNA, the CDR3 is TGTGCCAGCAGTTTAGTCGGACAGCTACCAGGGCCCCAGCATTTT. It is translated as CASSLVGQLPGPQHF.

The genes are TRBV5-1 and TRBJ1-2; D gene unclear. The CDR3 runs 14 residues. The germline V gene has CDR1 SGHRS and CDR2 YFSETQ. Trimming shortened V by 0 bases and J by 6 bases, and 12 bases separated the two germline ends. As DNA, the CDR3 is TGCGCCAGCAGCTTGGAATGGACGGGGAATGGCTACACCTTC. As protein: CASSLEWTGNGYTF.

The gene calls are TRBV6-6 and TRBJ1-1; 8 bases match TRBD1. V gave up 6 bases and J gave up 2 bases; unmatched junction bases: 2. CDR3 length: 13 amino acids. In germline, CDR1 is MNHNY, CDR2 SVGAGI (reference sequence). The CDR3 region has the DNA TGTGCCAGCAGCGACAGGGGTAACACTGAAGCTTTCTTT. Its protein is CASSDRGNTEAFF.

The V gene is TRBV19, the J gene TRBJ2-3; maybe TRBD1 (5 bases). With 4 bases removed from V and 5 bases from J, the gap between germline ends came to 13 bases. CDR1 LNHDA and CDR2 SQIVND come from the germline V gene (reference sequence). The CDR3 length is 14 residues. The DNA for the CDR3 is TGTGCCAGTAGTAATCCCGTAAGGGGAGATACGCAGTATTTT. It yields the protein CASSNPVRGDTQYF.

The V and J genes are TRBV10-3 and TRBJ1-1; no clear D gene. CDR3 length: 11 residues. Germline CDR1 and CDR2: ENHRY and SYGVKD. Deletions cut 10 bases from V and 3 bases from J, with 9 bases between. The CDR3 DNA reads TGTGCCACGTTCGGGGACACTGAAGCTTTCTTT. Translation: CATFGDTEAFF.